These T cell receptor beta chains were read from a single sample in a study of CD8 T cells in ankylosing spondylitis. Using its own MiXCR run on the 5' RACE reads, TCRdb lists one record per CDR3 protein. The table includes around 120,000 distinct CDR3 sequences, around 9% detected once. Sequencing was carried out using blood, either unsorted or a sorted T cell fraction (not recorded which). The receptors were sampled from a male donor with ankylosing spondylitis or in good health (not recorded which). Both conserved end residues are part of each CDR3. D genes are given only for firm matches. Size values are once, few and many counts, or a class for expanded clones, and some rows have none.

v_gene	d_gene	j_gene	abundance	CDR3nt	CDR3aa
TRBV19	-	TRBJ2-2	few	TGTGCCAGTAACAGGGACTTCCCGGCCGGGGAGCTGTTTTTT	CASNRDFPAGELFF
TRBV20-1	-	TRBJ2-1	many	TGCAGTGCTAGAGGTACTCTAAATTACGAGCAGTTCTTC	CSARGTLNYEQFF
TRBV21-1	-	TRBJ2-2	-	TGTGCCAGCAGGGTACCGGGACAGGGGGTTGGTACCGGGGAGCTGTTTTTT	CASRVPGQGVGTGELFF
TRBV12-3/TRBV12-4	-	TRBJ2-5	-	TGTGCCAGCAGTTACTCCCGGGGAGAGACCCAGTACTTC	CASSYSRGETQYF
TRBV12-3/TRBV12-4	-	TRBJ2-5	few	TGTGCCAGCAGATTCACAGCTCAAGAGACCCAGTACTTC	CASRFTAQETQYF
TRBV20-1	-	TRBJ1-2	-	TGCAGTGCTAGAGATCGTCGGGGGGCGGATGGCTACACCTTC	CSARDRRGADGYTF
TRBV20-1	TRBD2	TRBJ2-1	many	TGCAGTGCTAGTCGGCTGACTAGCGGGACCAATGAGCAGTTCTTC	CSASRLTSGTNEQFF
TRBV20-1	TRBD1	TRBJ2-7	many	TGCAGTGCTAGAGGGCCGTATACAGGGGCCTTCTCCTACGAGCAGTACTTC	CSARGPYTGAFSYEQYF
TRBV7-9	-	TRBJ2-1	many	TGTGCCAGCAGGTCGGCGGGTTTCATCAATGAGCAGTTCTTC	CASRSAGFINEQFF
TRBV7-2	TRBD2	TRBJ2-7	many	TGTGCCAGCAGCTTAGGCGGGACTAGCGGCTACGAGCAGTACTTC	CASSLGGTSGYEQYF
TRBV4-2	-	TRBJ2-2	few	TGTGCCAGCAGCCAAGATTCGTCTTGGAGGGAGTCCACCGGGGAGCTGTTTTTT	CASSQDSSWRESTGELFF
TRBV20-1	TRBD1	TRBJ1-5	many	TGCAGTGCTAGATCGACGGGACAGGGGGGAAATCAGCCCCAGCATTTT	CSARSTGQGGNQPQHF
TRBV20-1	-	TRBJ1-3	few	TGCAGTGCTCCTTACTCAGGGGAAGGGGATTACACCATATATTTT	CSAPYSGEGDYTIYF
TRBV7-2	-	TRBJ2-2	many	TGTGCCAGCAGCCACTCGACATTTCTCACCGGGGAGCTGTTTTTT	CASSHSTFLTGELFF
TRBV28	-	TRBJ2-2	few	TGTGCCAGCAGTTTAGTCGGGGTGCGATCGACCACCGGGGAGCTGTTTTTT	CASSLVGVRSTTGELFF
TRBV20-1	TRBD1	TRBJ2-2	many	TGCAGTGCTCCTCTTACTATCGGGACAGGGGGCTATAACACCGGGGAGCTGTTTTTT	CSAPLTIGTGGYNTGELFF
TRBV12-3/TRBV12-4	TRBD2	TRBJ2-1	many	TGTGCCAGCAGTTTCTCGCTAGCGGGAGTGCTTGAGCAGTTCTTC	CASSFSLAGVLEQFF
TRBV29-1	TRBD1	TRBJ2-1	many	TGCAGCGTGGGGGGACAGGGAGGCTACAATGAGCAGTTCTTC	CSVGGQGGYNEQFF
TRBV5-6	-	TRBJ1-2	many	TGTGCCAGCAGGTTGTCGGGTCGGTCTAGTGGCTACACCTTC	CASRLSGRSSGYTF
TRBV20-1	-	TRBJ2-7	many	TGCAGTTCTAGTATGGGACGGACAATAGGCGAGCAGTACTTC	CSSSMGRTIGEQYF